This is a list of T cell receptor beta chains from one sample in a study of brain metastases from non-small cell lung cancer. TCRdb's copy holds only in-frame clones and misses some; the assay was immunoSEQ multiplex PCR. The table has some 1,200 clones, 83% seen once. Sequencing input: tissue from a brain metastasis. These receptors all come from a donor at least 40 years old with non-small cell lung cancer. CDR3s include the opening cysteine and the closing phenylalanine or tryptophan. D genes are given only for firm matches. Expanded clones get a size class; other rows say once, few or many, or leave the size out.

CDR3 DNA	CDR3 protein	V gene	clone size	D gene	J gene
TGCAGCGTTGAAGATCCCTTTGACGAGCAGCAATACTATGGCTACACCTTC	CSVEDPFDEQQYYGYTF	TRBV29-1	-	-	TRBJ1-2
TGTGCCAGCACCCAACGGGGGGGCAGATACAATGAGCAGTTCTTC	CASTQRGGRYNEQFF	TRBV7-2	-	TRBD2	TRBJ2-1
TGTGCCAGCAACCGCGTTAGTAATTCACCCCTCCACTTT	CASNRVSNSPLHF	TRBV19	-	-	TRBJ1-6
TGCGCCAGCAGCCAAGAACCGGGGGCTGGGGCCAACGTCCTGACTTTC	CASSQEPGAGANVLTF	TRBV4-1	-	-	TRBJ2-6
TGTGCCAGCAGCCGACAGGGTAATGAGCAGTTCTTC	CASSRQGNEQFF	TRBV7-9	-	TRBD1	TRBJ2-1
TGTGCCAGCAGTAAAACCCGGACAGGGATAGGTGGCTACACCTTC	CASSKTRTGIGGYTF	TRBV6-2/TRBV6-3	-	TRBD1	TRBJ1-2
TGTGCCAGCAGTTACTCGGGGATCACCTATAATTCACCCCTCCACTTT	CASSYSGITYNSPLHF	TRBV6-5	-	-	TRBJ1-6
TGTGCCAGTAGTGACCGGGACAGGGTGCGCGAAAAACTGTTTTTT	CASSDRDRVREKLFF	TRBV19	-	TRBD1	TRBJ1-4
TGTGCCAGCAGCTCAAACCCTACTCAGAAAGAGACCCAGTACTTC	CASSSNPTQKETQYF	TRBV11-1	-	-	TRBJ2-5
TGCGCCCCCTCACCCGAGGAAACGCAGTATTTT	CAPSPEETQYF	TRBV10-1	few	-	TRBJ2-3
TGTGCCAGCAGCCAAGATCGGACTAGCGGGGGGCTCTACGAGCAGTACTTC	CASSQDRTSGGLYEQYF	TRBV3-1/TRBV3-2	-	TRBD2	TRBJ2-7
TGTGCCAGCAGTTTATCGGCAGGGATAGTAAACGAGCAGTACTTC	CASSLSAGIVNEQYF	TRBV27	-	-	TRBJ2-7
TGTGCCAGCAGCACCGGGACAGGAGTTGGAGGCTACACCTTC	CASSTGTGVGGYTF	TRBV5-8	-	TRBD1	TRBJ1-2
TGCGCCAGCAGCGGCGGACAGGAGAATGAAAAACTGTTTTTT	CASSGGQENEKLFF	TRBV10-1	-	TRBD1	TRBJ1-4
TGTGCCAGCAGTCCCGGCTACGAGCAGTACTTC	CASSPGYEQYF	TRBV27	few	-	TRBJ2-7
TGTGCCAGCAGTTTAGCGGGCGGACCCCAGCATTTT	CASSLAGGPQHF	TRBV12-3/TRBV12-4	-	-	TRBJ1-5